One and the same sample provided the 24 T cell receptor beta chains below, sequenced in a study of CD8+ T cells in alopecia areata (dated by TCRdb to between 2017 and 2018). To prepare the library, the immunoSEQ multiplex PCR assay was applied. For TCR sequencing, RNA was extracted from every sample and reverse transcribed into cDNA to serve as template. The immuneACCESS repertoire file appears here via TCRdb, limited to in-frame rearrangements. These files lack a portion of the clones; in checked studies, under half of the deficit traces to unresolved V genes, and the cause of the others is not known. The sample has some 200,000 clones on record, roughly 60% of them singletons. Together, the top ten hold 5.5% of the sample. The time point tag for this specimen amounts to: 20 to 30 weeks on oral tofacitinib. This sample's treatment or condition label indicates: oral pan-JAK inhibitor, 5-10 mg twice daily.

The material was CD4+ T cells sorted from blood, obtained at week 24, from a patient treated with tofacitinib. The receptors shown here come from a human donor with alopecia areata.

This clone was observed a few times. The chain uses TRBV7-8 and TRBJ1-6; D perhaps matches TRBD1 (5 bases). The germline V gene encodes CDR1 SGHVS and CDR2 FQNEAQ. Trimming shortened V by 2 bases and J by 4 bases, and 9 bases separated the two germline ends. This CDR3 has 15 amino acids. CDR3 sequence (DNA): TGTGCCAGCAGCTTATCGGGGGGATATAATTCACCCCTCCACTTT. Its translation: CASSLSGGYNSPLHF.

This clone was detected a few times. V and J are TRBV23-1 and TRBJ2-7, with D tentatively TRBD1 or TRBD2 (6 bases each). TRBV23-1 is an open reading frame, and its role is uncertain. V was trimmed by 2 bases and J by 4 bases, leaving 15 bases between them. This CDR3 comprises 15 residues. The CDR3 reads CASSQRGGGGYEQYF. CDR3 bases: TGCGCCAGCAGTCAAAGAGGGGGAGGTGGATACGAGCAGTACTTC.

V and J are TRBV18 and TRBJ2-1, with TRBD2 matching over 12 bases. Germline V gene data show CDR1 as KGHSH and CDR2 as LQKENI. CDR3 size: 16 residues. Trimming at V came to 0 bases and at J to 7 bases, leaving 4 bases not matched to a gene. CDR3 sequence (DNA): TGTGCCAGCTCACCACCGACTAGCGGGAGTAGGAATGAGCAGTTCTTC. Its translation is CASSPPTSGSRNEQFF. Filled out from reference TRBV18 and TRBJ2-1, the complete variable domain reads NAGVMQNPRHLVRRRGQEARLRCSPMKGHSHVYWYRQLPEEGLKFMVYLQKENIIDESGMPKERFSAEFPKEGPSILRIQQVVRGDSAAYFCASSPPTSGSRNEQFFGPGTRLTVL.

The J gene is TRBJ2-7, the V gene TRBV5-8; 7 bases align to TRBD1. From germline, CDR1 is SGHTS and CDR2 YDEGEE. The CDR3 length is 15 residues. J gave up 6 bases and V 6 bases, and 15 bases lay outside the gene matches. The CDR3 DNA sequence: TGTGCCAGCAAGGCTATTAGGGGGCGCGGTGTCGAGCAGTACTTC. The encoded protein is CASKAIRGRGVEQYF.

V gene TRBV7-9 combines with J gene TRBJ2-1; D not certain. Germline-derived CDR1 and CDR2 are SEHNR and FQNEAQ (reference sequence). This CDR3 has 14 amino acids. V lost 5 bases, J lost 5 bases, and 13 bases lay in between. The CDR3: CASSLNLGDNEQFF. In DNA, the CDR3 is TGTGCCAGCAGCCTGAATTTAGGTGACAATGAGCAGTTCTTC. The variable domain in full, with the rest retrieved from reference TRBV7-9 and TRBJ2-1, is DTGVSQNPRHKITKRGQNVTFRCDPISEHNRLYWYRQTLGQGPEFLTYFQNEAQLEKSRLLSDRFSAERPKGSFSTLEIQRTEQGDSAMYLCASSLNLGDNEQFFGPGTRLTVL.

The chain couples TRBV9 to TRBJ2-5; D gene ambiguous. Germline CDR1 SGDLS, CDR2 YYNGEE. This CDR3 has 14 residues. The ends were cut back, 0 bases at V and 5 bases at J, with 11 bases in the middle. CDR3 amino acids: CASSVGLGGETQYF. The CDR3, as DNA: TGTGCCAGCAGCGTAGGGCTGGGCGGCGAGACCCAGTACTTC.

The chain employs TRBV29-1 and TRBJ1-1, with TRBD1 matching over 9 bases. Germline V gives CDR1 SQVTM, CDR2 ANQGSEA. The CDR3 has 14 residues. Trimming cost V 2 bases and J 3 bases; bases outside gene matches: 4. The CDR3 DNA reads as TGCAGCGTTGAATACAGGGGGCAGGACACTGAAGCTTTCTTT. The encoded protein is CSVEYRGQDTEAFF. Combining the CDR3 with reference TRBV29-1 and TRBJ1-1 gives the whole variable domain SAVISQKPSRDICQRGTSLTIQCQVDSQVTMMFWYRQQPGQSLTLIATANQGSEATYESGFVIDKFPISRPNLTFSTLTVSNMSPEDSSIYLCSVEYRGQDTEAFFGQGTRLTVV.

The rearrangement links TRBV5-1 to TRBJ2-7, with a tentative D call TRBD1 (6 bases). Trimming left V 3 bases short and J 1 base short, with 11 bases between. The CDR3 has 14 residues. CDR1 and CDR2 (germline): SGHRS, YFSETQ. The CDR3 region is CASSSDSTSYEQYF. CDR3 DNA sequence: TGCGCCAGCAGCTCGGACAGCACTTCCTACGAGCAGTACTTC.

The rearrangement links TRBV28 to TRBJ1-2; D not resolved. CDR3 length: 12 residues. Germline V gives CDR1 MDHEN, CDR2 SYDVKM. Trimming pared 2 bases from V and 4 bases from J, leaving 5 bases between. This CDR3 is CASSLAAYGYTF. In nucleotides, the CDR3 is TGTGCCAGCAGTTTAGCGGCCTATGGCTACACCTTC.

CDR3: CSNQGISTDTQYF. The CDR3 coding sequence is TGCAGCAACCAAGGGATTAGCACAGATACGCAGTATTTT. The chain employs TRBV29-1 and TRBJ2-3; D not certain. Trimming removed 8 bases at V and 0 bases at J, with 12 bases between. This CDR3 spans 13 amino acids. Germline assignment: CDR1 SQVTM and CDR2 ANQGSEA.

Here the CDR3 DNA reads TGTGCCAGCAGTTTAGGACTAGCGGGAGGGGTAGGAGAGACCCAGTACTTC. This gives the protein CASSLGLAGGVGETQYF. The chain is built from TRBV27 and TRBJ2-5, with 15 nucleotides matching TRBD2. Losses at the gene ends were 2 bases for V and 4 bases for J; bases not matched to a gene: 5. Germline CDR1 is MNHEY and CDR2 is SMNVEV (reference sequence). The length of the CDR3 is 17 residues.

The genes are TRBV29-1 and TRBJ2-5; TRBD1 or TRBD2 may be the D gene (5 bases each). Trimming pared 7 bases from V and 4 bases from J, leaving 16 bases between. This CDR3 has 13 residues. Germline CDR1 SQVTM, CDR2 ANQGSEA. The CDR3: CSAHFGASETQYF. DNA of the CDR3: TGCAGCGCCCATTTCGGGGCGTCAGAGACCCAGTACTTC.

This clone turned up a few times. The chain is built from TRBV4-1 and TRBJ2-7; D not resolved. The CDR3 has 14 amino acids. V dropped 3 bases and J dropped 4 bases, with 13 bases sitting between them. Germline assignment: CDR1 MGHRA and CDR2 YSYEKL. CDR3 sequence: CASSQALLPYEQYF. CDR3 nucleotides: TGCGCCAGCAGCCAGGCTCTACTACCGTACGAGCAGTACTTC.

The rearrangement uses TRBV23-1 and TRBJ1-1; D ambiguous. TRBV23-1 is placed among ORFs of uncertain function. This CDR3 contains 14 residues. Trimming took 4 bases from V and 1 from J, leaving 10 bases between them. This chain's CDR3 is CASSLALTNTEAFF. Here the CDR3 DNA reads TGCGCCAGCAGTCTGGCGTTGACGAACACTGAAGCTTTCTTT.

The chain has TRBV9 and TRBJ2-4, with D maybe TRBD2 (6 bases). CDR3 length: 18 residues. CDR1 SGDLS and CDR2 YYNGEE come from the germline V gene. V lost 0 bases to trimming and J lost 0 bases, with 16 bases between them. Here the CDR3 DNA reads TGTGCCAGCAGCGTAGGTGATAGCGGATCACTAGCCAAAAACATTCAGTACTTC. Its protein is CASSVGDSGSLAKNIQYF.

The rearrangement uses TRBV9 and TRBJ2-3; possibly TRBD1 or TRBD2 for D (6 bases each). The CDR3 spans 17 residues. Trimming left V 0 bases short and J 0 bases short, with 14 bases between. Germline V lookup: CDR1 SGDLS, CDR2 YYNGEE. CDR3 sequence: CASSVALTGASTDTQYF. CDR3 in DNA: TGTGCCAGCAGCGTAGCCTTAACGGGGGCCAGCACAGATACGCAGTATTTT.

The rearrangement uses TRBV28 and TRBJ2-3; TRBD2 might be the D (6 bases). The CDR3 has 13 residues. Germline CDR1 is MDHEN and CDR2 is SYDVKM. V was trimmed by 5 bases and J by 2 bases, leaving 8 bases between them. The CDR3 DNA reads as TGTGCCAGCAGTGCGGGGACCACAGATACGCAGTATTTT. Translation gives CASSAGTTDTQYF.

This chain joins TRBV27 and TRBJ2-7, with TRBD1 as a possible D gene (6 bases). CDR3 size: 15 residues. CDR1 and CDR2 from the germline V gene are MNHEY and SMNVEV (reference sequence). The V and J ends lost 5 bases and 0 bases respectively, with 14 bases between them. Here the CDR3 DNA reads TGTGCCAGCAGTCCCCGGGCAGGGGCCTCCTACGAGCAGTACTTC. It is translated as CASSPRAGASYEQYF.

V is TRBV6-6 and J is TRBJ1-5; 7 nucleotides line up with TRBD1. The germline gives CDR1 MNHNY, CDR2 SVGAGI (reference sequence). The CDR3 covers 15 residues. Trimming removed 2 bases from V and 5 bases from J; junction bases left unmatched: 6. Here the CDR3 DNA reads TGTGCCAGCAGTTACACCTGGACAGGTGATCAGCCCCAGCATTTT. This codes for CASSYTWTGDQPQHF.

The chain recombines TRBV21-1 with TRBJ1-2; TRBD1 reflects the table's D call only, with no check against the DNA. TRBV21-1 is tagged as a pseudogene. The CDR3 covers 16 residues. The CDR3 region is CASSKATPGCKEGYTF. The CDR3 DNA is TGTGCCAGCAGCAAAGCAACTCCAGGGTGTAAGGAAGGCTACACCTTC.

The genes are TRBV23-1 and TRBJ2-7; TRBD1 agrees at 10 bases. TRBV23-1 is reported as an ORF; its role is uncertain. The CDR3 has 16 amino acids. V was clipped by 3 bases and J by 5 bases; unmatched bases: 10. The CDR3 coding sequence is TGCGCCAGCAGTCATCAACGGACAGGGGGTGTCAACGAGCAGTACTTC. As protein: CASSHQRTGGVNEQYF.

The gene calls are TRBV27 and TRBJ2-2; 9 nucleotides align to TRBD2. V was pared by 7 bases and J by 0 bases, with 6 bases of the junction left unmatched. This CDR3 region has 16 residues. Germline CDR1 reads MNHEY; CDR2 reads SMNVEV (reference sequence). The chain's CDR3 is CASNRGGRANTGELFF. CDR3 nucleotides: TGTGCCAGCAATCGCGGCGGGAGGGCGAACACCGGGGAGCTGTTTTTT.

This clone was seen a handful of times. Other DNA sequences from this sample encode an identical CDR3 as well. The chain recombines TRBV5-1 with TRBJ2-5; no clear D gene. Trimming left V 0 bases short and J 4 bases short, with 10 bases between. The CDR3 runs 14 residues. The germline V gene has CDR1 SGHRS and CDR2 YFSETQ. In nucleotides, the CDR3 is TGCGCCAGCAGCTTGGAATCCCTGGGAGAGACCCAGTACTTC. This sequence encodes CASSLESLGETQYF.

The rearrangement uses TRBV5-1 and TRBJ2-2; possible D gene TRBD1, 5 bases. In germline, CDR1 is SGHRS, CDR2 YFSETQ. V was clipped by 0 bases and J by 0 bases, with 9 bases between them. The CDR3 is made up of 16 amino acids. CDR3 DNA sequence: TGCGCCAGCAGCTTGGATGGACACTCGAACACCGGGGAGCTGTTTTTT. It codes for CASSLDGHSNTGELFF.